This T cell receptor (beta chain) was retrieved from a study of CD8 T cells in ankylosing spondylitis. Regarding the study as a whole: CD8+ disease-linked clones were present at relatively low frequencies in blood.

TCRdb used MiXCR to reprocess the 5' RACE reads, holding one entry per CDR3 protein. The sample includes under 200,000 distinct CDR3 sequences, 9.8% of them seen just once. A word on this clonotype: Its antigen is unidentified.

Trimming took 1 base from V and 2 from J, leaving 13 bases between them. Germline V CDR1 and CDR2: SGHRS, YFSETQ. This CDR3 comprises 15 residues. The TCR comes from a female donor with ankylosing spondylitis or in good health (not recorded which). The gene calls are TRBV5-1 and TRBJ2-7; TRBD2 might be the D (6 bases). Sequencing was performed on blood, either unsorted or a sorted T cell fraction (not recorded which). CDR3 sequence (DNA): TGCGCCAGCAGCTTGATGGGGACTGTAGCCTACGAGCAGTACTTC. Amino acids: CASSLMGTVAYEQYF. Full variable domain (outside the CDR3, taken from reference TRBV5-1 and TRBJ2-7): KAGVTQTPRYLIKTRGQQVTLSCSPISGHRSVSWYQQTPGQGLQFLFEYFSETQRNKGNFPGRFSGRQFSNSRSEMNVSTLELGDSALYLCASSLMGTVAYEQYFGPGTRLTVT.